This TCR beta chain is from a study of blood T cell repertoires in COVID-19. About the study: T cells, B-cell-depleted T cells, or PBMCs provided the cDNA or gDNA that served as material.

Measured with immunoSEQ multiplex PCR; TCRdb has only the in-frame clones, and not every one. The data show about 150,000 clones, with around 90% seen just once and over 4.5% held by the top ten. This clone was observed a handful of times. The CDR3 spans 15 residues. The germline V gene encodes CDR1 SGHAT and CDR2 FQNNGV. Trimming took 4 bases from V and 5 from J; bases not matched to a gene: 7. This sequence joins TRBV11-2 and TRBJ1-5; 8 nucleotides match TRBD1. The sequence was collected from a human donor in a cohort sampled during active COVID-19. Sequences were obtained from peripheral blood. The CDR3 coding sequence is TGTGCCAGCAGCTCCGTATCAGGGGGCGATCAGCCCCAGCATTTT. It translates to CASSSVSGGDQPQHF. The full variable domain, completed using reference TRBV11-2 and TRBJ1-5, is EAGVAQSPRYKIIEKRQSVAFWCNPISGHATLYWYQQILGQGPKLLIQFQNNGVVDDSQLPKDRFSAERLKGVDSTLKIQPAKLEDSAVYLCASSSVSGGDQPQHFGDGTRLSIL.